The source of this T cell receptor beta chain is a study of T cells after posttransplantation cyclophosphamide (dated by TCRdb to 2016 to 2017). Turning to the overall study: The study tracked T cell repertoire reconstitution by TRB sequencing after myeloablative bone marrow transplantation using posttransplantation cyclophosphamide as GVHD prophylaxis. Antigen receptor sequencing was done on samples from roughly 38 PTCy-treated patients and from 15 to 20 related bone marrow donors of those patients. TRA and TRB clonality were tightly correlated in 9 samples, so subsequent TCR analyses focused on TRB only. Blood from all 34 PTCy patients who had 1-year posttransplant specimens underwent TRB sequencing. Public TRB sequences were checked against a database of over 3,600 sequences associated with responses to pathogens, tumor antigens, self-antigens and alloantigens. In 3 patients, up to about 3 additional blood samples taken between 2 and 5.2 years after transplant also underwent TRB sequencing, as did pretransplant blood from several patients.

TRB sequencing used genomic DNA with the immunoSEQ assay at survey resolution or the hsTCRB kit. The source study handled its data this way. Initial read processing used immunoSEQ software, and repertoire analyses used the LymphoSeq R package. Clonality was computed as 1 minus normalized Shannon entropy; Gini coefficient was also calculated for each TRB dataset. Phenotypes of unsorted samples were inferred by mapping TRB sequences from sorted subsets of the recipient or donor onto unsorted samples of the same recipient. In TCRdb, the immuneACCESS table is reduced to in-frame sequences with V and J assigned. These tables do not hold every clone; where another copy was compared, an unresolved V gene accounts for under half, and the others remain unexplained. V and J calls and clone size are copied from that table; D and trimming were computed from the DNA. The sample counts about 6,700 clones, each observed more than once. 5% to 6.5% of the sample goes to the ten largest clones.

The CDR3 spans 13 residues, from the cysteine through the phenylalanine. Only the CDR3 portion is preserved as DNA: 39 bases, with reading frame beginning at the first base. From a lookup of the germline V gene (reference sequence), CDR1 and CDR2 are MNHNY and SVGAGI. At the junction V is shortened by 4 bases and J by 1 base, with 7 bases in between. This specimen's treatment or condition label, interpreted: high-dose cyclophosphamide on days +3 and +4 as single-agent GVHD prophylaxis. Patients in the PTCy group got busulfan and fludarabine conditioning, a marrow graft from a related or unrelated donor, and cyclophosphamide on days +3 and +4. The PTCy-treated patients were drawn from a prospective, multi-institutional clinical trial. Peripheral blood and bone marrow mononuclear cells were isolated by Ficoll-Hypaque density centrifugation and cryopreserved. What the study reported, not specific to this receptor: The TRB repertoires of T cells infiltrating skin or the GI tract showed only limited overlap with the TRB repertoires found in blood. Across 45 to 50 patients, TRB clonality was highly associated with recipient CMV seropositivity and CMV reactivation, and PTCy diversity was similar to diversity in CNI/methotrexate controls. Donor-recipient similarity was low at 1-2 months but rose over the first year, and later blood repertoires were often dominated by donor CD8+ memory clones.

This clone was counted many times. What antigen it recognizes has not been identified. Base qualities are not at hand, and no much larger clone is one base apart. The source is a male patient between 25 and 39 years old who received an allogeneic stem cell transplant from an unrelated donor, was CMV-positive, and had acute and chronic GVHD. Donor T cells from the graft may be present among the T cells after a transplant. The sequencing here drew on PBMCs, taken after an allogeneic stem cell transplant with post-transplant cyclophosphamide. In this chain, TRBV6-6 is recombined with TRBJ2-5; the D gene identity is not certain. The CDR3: CASSSDTQETQYF. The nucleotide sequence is TGTGCCAGCAGTTCCGACACCCAAGAGACCCAGTACTTC.